This is a list of T cell receptor beta chains from one sample in a study of T cells in Graves' hyperthyroidism and ophthalmopathy. TCRdb re-called the multiplex PCR reads with MiXCR, one entry per CDR3 protein. The sample shows under 400,000 distinct CDR3 sequences, approximately 13% of them seen only once. Sequencing was performed on blood. These receptors were taken from a woman between 18 and 29 years old with Graves' hyperthyroidism. Each CDR3 is given with its conserved first and last residue. A D gene is named only where the DNA matches it firmly. Only part of the rows carry a size: once, few, many, or a class if the clone is expanded.

D gene | clone size | J gene | V gene | CDR3 protein | CDR3 DNA
TRBD2 | once | TRBJ2-5 | TRBV19 | CASSIFSSGGMETQYF | TGTGCCAGTAGTATTTTTTCTAGCGGGGGTATGGAGACCCAGTACTTC
- | few | TRBJ2-7 | TRBV20-1 | CSAAGQAHYEQYF | TGCAGTGCGGCCGGGCAGGCCCACTACGAGCAGTACTTC
- | many | TRBJ1-6 | TRBV28 | CASSSPGHSDSPLHF | TGTGCCAGCAGTTCACCGGGACATTCTGATTCACCCCTCCACTTT
- | few | TRBJ2-6 | TRBV14 | CASSHSLGGSGANVLTF | TGTGCCAGCAGCCACTCGCTCGGGGGCTCTGGGGCCAACGTCCTGACTTTC
TRBD1 | many | TRBJ2-7 | TRBV2 | CASRQGSVLDEQYF | TGTGCCAGCCGACAGGGTTCGGTCCTGGACGAGCAGTACTTC
- | few | TRBJ2-4 | TRBV19 | CASSIVPDNLAKNIQYF | TGTGCCAGTAGTATAGTCCCGGACAACCTAGCCAAAAACATTCAGTACTTC
- | many | TRBJ1-1 | TRBV6-1 | CASGRQTENTEAFF | TGTGCCAGCGGAAGACAGACCGAGAACACTGAAGCTTTCTTT
- | - | TRBJ2-7 | TRBV20-1 | CSARKGSGFYEQYF | TGCAGTGCTAGAAAAGGTAGCGGCTTCTACGAGCAGTACTTC
- | many | TRBJ2-3 | TRBV5-4 | CASSFPGSTDTQYF | TGTGCCAGCAGCTTCCCGGGTAGCACAGATACGCAGTATTTT
- | many | TRBJ2-1 | TRBV4-1 | CASSQVWSTTYNEQFF | TGCGCCAGCAGCCAAGTTTGGTCGACCACCTACAATGAGCAGTTCTTC
- | many | TRBJ2-1 | TRBV3-1 | CASSQWGASRGEQFF | TGTGCCAGCAGCCAATGGGGGGCTTCTCGCGGTGAGCAGTTCTTC
- | few | TRBJ1-6 | TRBV19 | CASSIGGSPLHF | TGTGCCAGTAGTATTGGGGGCTCACCCCTCCACTTT
TRBD1 | many | TRBJ2-4 | TRBV7-2 | CASSLGLTGTGAKNIQYF | TGTGCCAGCAGCTTAGGGTTGACAGGGACGGGGGCCAAAAACATTCAGTACTTC
TRBD1 | many | TRBJ1-1 | TRBV7-9 | CASGEQGARYTEAFF | TGTGCCAGCGGGGAACAGGGGGCGAGGTACACTGAAGCTTTCTTT
- | many | TRBJ2-5 | TRBV4-1 | CASSQDGGRLTQETQYF | TGCGCCAGCAGCCAAGATGGAGGACGCCTAACTCAAGAGACCCAGTACTTC
- | many | TRBJ1-2 | TRBV25-1 | CASRGWAGKNYGYTF | TGTGCCAGCAGGGGCTGGGCCGGAAAAAACTATGGCTACACCTTC
TRBD2 | many | TRBJ2-1 | TRBV30 | CAWTGGNEQFF | TGTGCCTGGACGGGGGGCAATGAGCAGTTCTTC
TRBD1 | many | TRBJ1-2 | TRBV29-1 | CSVQSPGQGSYGYTF | TGCAGCGTGCAAAGTCCGGGACAGGGCTCCTATGGCTACACCTTC
TRBD2 | many | TRBJ2-5 | TRBV6-1 | CASSQASGRAETQYF | TGTGCCAGCAGTCAGGCAAGCGGGAGGGCAGAGACCCAGTACTTC
- | many | TRBJ1-3 | TRBV5-1 | CASSFSPRKDSGNTIYF | TGCGCCAGCAGCTTTTCCCCTCGGAAGGACTCTGGAAACACCATATATTTT
- | many | TRBJ2-2 | TRBV7-6 | CASSLAPLNTGELFF | TGTGCCAGCAGCTTAGCTCCCTTGAACACCGGGGAGCTGTTTTTT
- | many | TRBJ1-1 | TRBV20-1 | CSARSFARRSPDTEAFF | TGCAGTGCTAGATCTTTCGCCCGCCGCTCCCCGGACACTGAAGCTTTCTTT
- | - | TRBJ1-3 | TRBV7-3 | CASSSDSSGNTIYF | TGTGCCAGCAGCTCGGACAGCTCTGGAAACACCATATATTTT
- | many | TRBJ2-3 | TRBV25-1 | CASSPPELGTDTQYF | TGTGCCAGCAGCCCCCCTGAGCTCGGCACAGATACGCAGTATTTT
TRBD1 | few | TRBJ1-5 | TRBV7-3 | CASSLTGEINQPQHF | TGTGCCAGCAGCTTGACAGGGGAAATCAATCAGCCCCAGCATTTT
TRBD1 | - | TRBJ2-1 | TRBV4-1 | CASHNDRGHGNEQFF | TGCGCCAGTCATAACGACAGGGGGCATGGCAATGAGCAGTTCTTC
- | many | TRBJ2-2 | TRBV2 | CASSSENTGELFF | TGTGCCAGCAGTTCAGAGAACACCGGGGAGCTGTTTTTT
- | many | TRBJ1-1 | TRBV2 | CASSAMGLNTEAFF | TGTGCCAGCAGTGCTATGGGGCTGAACACTGAAGCTTTCTTT
TRBD2 | many | TRBJ2-7 | TRBV28 | CAAGTSGGPVYEQYF | TGTGCCGCCGGGACTAGCGGGGGACCCGTCTACGAGCAGTACTTC